These 3 T cell receptor beta chains originate from one sample sequenced in a study of T-cell memory formation after mild COVID-19. MiXCR was run by TCRdb on the 5' RACE reads, yielding one entry per CDR3 protein. Found here are approximately 390,000 distinct CDR3 sequences, approximately 15% of them singletons; the top ten hold 20% to 25%. The sample was PBMCs or a T cell subset sorted from them (not recorded which). The receptors shown here come from a man aged 18 to 29 who had mild COVID-19 (a few samples of this study predate the infection). Cell type and time point are not known.

The rearrangement joins TRBV4-1 to TRBJ2-7; 7 nucleotides align to TRBD1. Germline trimming cut 4 bases from V and 2 bases from J; bases unmatched to any gene: 8. The CDR3 length is 15 residues. Germline CDR1 is MGHRA and CDR2 is YSYEKL. The CDR3 protein is CASSPIDRGPYEQYF. Written as DNA, the CDR3 is TGCGCCAGCAGCCCAATTGATAGGGGGCCCTACGAGCAGTACTTC.

The rearrangement links TRBV7-3 to TRBJ1-5; D gene ambiguous. The CDR3 has 13 amino acids. Germline V gene lookup returns CDR1 SGHTA and CDR2 FQGTGA. V was clipped by 2 bases and J by 6 bases, with 8 bases between them. CDR3 amino acids: CASSLSERQPQHF. The CDR3 nucleotides read TGTGCCAGCAGCTTATCGGAACGTCAGCCCCAGCATTTT.

Only one count was recorded for this clonotype. The rearrangement uses TRBV5-4 and TRBJ1-1, with TRBD1 matching 9 bases. The V gene's germline CDR1 is SGHNT and CDR2 YYREEE (reference sequence). The CDR3 consists of 15 residues. V lost 6 bases to trimming and J lost 3 bases; unmatched junction nucleotides: 9. CDR3 amino acids: CASTGGQGGYTEAFF. CDR3 nucleotides: TGTGCCAGCACCGGGGGACAGGGAGGGTACACTGAAGCTTTCTTT.